The 10 T cell receptor beta chains below come from one sample, sequenced in a study of CD8 T cells in ankylosing spondylitis. TCRdb re-called the 5' RACE reads through MiXCR, storing one row per CDR3 protein. In the table there are under 170,000 distinct CDR3 sequences, under 45% of which are singletons. Specimen: synovial fluid, either unsorted or a sorted T cell fraction (not recorded which). The source of these receptors is a male donor with ankylosing spondylitis.

The chain employs TRBV5-4 and TRBJ2-3, with a tentative D call TRBD2 (5 bases). The CDR3 contains 15 residues. Per the germline V gene, CDR1 is SGHNT and CDR2 is YYREEE (reference sequence). V shed 0 bases and J shed 4 bases, with 12 bases lying between them. The CDR3 sequence is CASSLGTQVADTQYF. CDR3 sequence (DNA): TGTGCCAGCAGCTTGGGGACTCAGGTGGCAGATACGCAGTATTTT.

The V gene is TRBV5-6, the J gene TRBJ2-5; tentative D call: TRBD1 (8 bases). CDR1 is SGHDT and CDR2 is YYEEEE in the germline V gene. V lost 5 bases and J 5 bases, leaving 19 bases between the germline ends. The CDR3 has 15 amino acids. The CDR3 sequence is CASRLQGQGGETQYF. Here the CDR3 DNA reads TGTGCCAGCAGGCTTCAAGGACAGGGAGGGGAGACCCAGTACTTC. The entire variable domain, with the rest obtained from reference TRBV5-6 and TRBJ2-5, is as follows: DAGVTQSPTHLIKTRGQQVTLRCSPKSGHDTVSWYQQALGQGPQFIFQYYEEEERQRGNFPDRFSGHQFPNYSSELNVNALLLGDSALYLCASRLQGQGGETQYFGPGTRLLVL.

This clonotype was recorded at least ten times. V gene TRBV20-1 combines with J gene TRBJ2-1; 9 nucleotides line up with TRBD2. V was pared by 3 bases and J by 8 bases, with 5 bases of the junction left unmatched. Germline values: CDR1 DFQATT, CDR2 SNEGSKA (reference sequence). This CDR3 contains 13 residues. CDR3 amino acids: CSARGSGSYEQFF. CDR3 DNA: TGCAGTGCTAGGGGTAGCGGGAGTTATGAGCAGTTCTTC.

About this clonotype: A read error may account for a junction end that differs from germline. The CDR3 DNA is TGTGCCGGCAGCCACCCCGGGCAGAACCTTCCCTACGAGCAGTACTTC. Its translation: CAGSHPGQNLPYEQYF. The chain is built from TRBV14 and TRBJ2-7; no clear D gene. Germline assignment: CDR1 SGHDN and CDR2 FVKESK. This CDR3 has 16 amino acids.

CDR3 region: CASSQDLTGLGYNGYTF. Written as DNA, the CDR3 is TGCGCCAGCAGCCAAGACCTGACAGGTCTGGGATATAATGGCTACACCTTC. This rearrangement joins TRBV4-1 to TRBJ1-2; D is possibly TRBD1 (6 bases). V gave up 0 bases and J gave up 6 bases, with 20 bases separating them. The CDR3 contains 17 residues. Germline CDR1 and CDR2: MGHRA and YSYEKL.

The chain employs TRBV4-1 and TRBJ1-5; tentative D call: TRBD1 (5 bases). With 3 bases removed from V and 4 bases from J, the gap between germline ends came to 13 bases. There are 15 residues in the CDR3. Germline loops: CDR1 MGHRA, CDR2 YSYEKL. This CDR3 reads CASSHPGINNQPQHF. CDR3 bases: TGCGCCAGCAGCCACCCAGGGATAAATAATCAGCCCCAGCATTTT.

The rearrangement links TRBV4-1 to TRBJ2-2; possibly TRBD2 for D (6 bases). Deletions cut 0 bases from V and 3 bases from J, with 11 bases between. Germline V gives CDR1 MGHRA, CDR2 YSYEKL. The CDR3 runs to 16 residues. As DNA, the CDR3 is TGCGCCAGCAGCCAAGAGGCGGGGCCGGACACCGGGGAGCTGTTTTTT. Protein sequence: CASSQEAGPDTGELFF.

The gene calls are TRBV5-1 and TRBJ2-1; D not certain. Germline loops: CDR1 SGHRS, CDR2 YFSETQ. Trimming removed 0 bases from V and 7 bases from J, with 8 bases in between. The length of the CDR3 is 13 residues. In DNA, the CDR3 is TGCGCCAGCAGCTTGGAAAACGTGAATGAGCAGTTCTTC. It codes for CASSLENVNEQFF.

The J gene is TRBJ1-4, the V gene TRBV19; no clear D. Trimming removed 6 bases from V and 6 bases from J, with 14 bases in between. Germline V gene lookup returns CDR1 LNHDA and CDR2 SQIVND (reference sequence). The CDR3 extends over 14 amino acids. In nucleotides, the CDR3 is TGTGCCAGTAGCAGCCGCCTCGTGGATGAAAAACTGTTTTTT. This translates into CASSSRLVDEKLFF.

CDR3 in amino acids: CASTQSWGYYGYTF. In DNA, the CDR3 is TGTGCCAGCACCCAATCATGGGGATACTATGGCTACACCTTC. The V call is TRBV12-3 or TRBV12-4, the J call TRBJ1-2; D is unclear. Trimming pared 7 bases from V and 3 bases from J, leaving 15 bases between. The CDR3 sequence is 14 residues long.